These T cell receptor beta chains were read from a single sample in a study of shared clonotypes between healthy human individuals. Some clones are missing from TCRdb's copy, which holds only in-frame ones; the method was immunoSEQ multiplex PCR. The table lists some 2,500,000 clones, 85% to 95% of them singletons. Sequenced sample: naive CD4+ T cells from PBMCs. The source is a man between 18 and 35 years old in good health. Some clones in this sample may be carry-over from other donors' samples. The CDR3 runs from the conserved cysteine through the conserved F or W. Each record gives: clone size, D gene, J gene, V gene, CDR3 DNA, CDR3 protein. A D gene is named only where the DNA matches it firmly. Clone size appears in some rows only: once, few, many, or a class for an expanded clone.

size: -
D: TRBD2
J: TRBJ2-5
V: TRBV5-4
DNA: TGTGCCAGCAGCTTCGGGGGGGGCGCGGGCCAAGAGACCCAGTACTTC
CDR3: CASSFGGGAGQETQYF

size: -
D: -
J: TRBJ2-7
V: TRBV7-9
DNA: TGTGCCAGCAGCTTGTCCGGGACGGACGAGCAGTACTTC
CDR3: CASSLSGTDEQYF

size: -
D: TRBD2
J: TRBJ2-5
V: TRBV29-1
DNA: TGCACCGGGATGGGGGGGGAAGAGACCCAGTACTTC
CDR3: CTGMGGEETQYF

size: -
D: -
J: TRBJ2-7
V: TRBV6-8
DNA: TGTGCCAGCAGGGTTTCACGGGACTCCTGCGAGCAGTACTTC
CDR3: CASRVSRDSCEQYF

size: -
D: -
J: TRBJ2-5
V: TRBV28
DNA: TGTGCCAGCACCACACCCAAGGGGCCGAGGGAGACCCAGTACTTC
CDR3: CASTTPKGPRETQYF

size: -
D: -
J: TRBJ1-3
V: TRBV5-4
DNA: TGTGCCAGCAGCTTGGACCTCAAGACTGGAAACACCATATATTTT
CDR3: CASSLDLKTGNTIYF

size: -
D: -
J: TRBJ2-2
V: TRBV28
DNA: TGTGCCAGCAATCCGACTCCTGGCACCGGGGAGCTGTTTTTT
CDR3: CASNPTPGTGELFF

size: -
D: -
J: TRBJ1-4
V: TRBV5-5
DNA: TGTGCCAGCAGCCGCGAGGGGGTAAATGAAAAACTGTTTTTT
CDR3: CASSREGVNEKLFF

size: -
D: -
J: TRBJ1-6
V: TRBV7-2
DNA: TGTGCCAGCAGCTTAGTGGGGTGGGGGGACCCAATCTTT
CDR3: CASSLVGWGDPIF

size: -
D: TRBD2
J: TRBJ2-1
V: TRBV4-2
DNA: TGTGCCAGCAGCCAACGACTAGCGGGAGGCCGCAGCTCCTACAATGAGCAGTTCTTC
CDR3: CASSQRLAGGRSSYNEQFF

size: -
D: -
J: TRBJ1-1
V: TRBV20-1
DNA: TGCAGTGCTGGGTGGGGAGCTTTCTTT
CDR3: CSAGWGAFF

size: -
D: -
J: TRBJ1-1
V: TRBV2
DNA: TGTGCCACCCAGTTAGACATGAACACTGAAGCTTTCTTT
CDR3: CATQLDMNTEAFF

size: -
D: -
J: TRBJ2-7
V: TRBV6-1
DNA: TGTGCCAGCAGTGAAGAGGACGTACTAGTCTCCTACGAGCAGTACTTC
CDR3: CASSEEDVLVSYEQYF

size: -
D: -
J: TRBJ2-5
V: TRBV11-3
DNA: TGTGCCAGCAGCCACGGACAGACAACTGGGGGGGAGACCCAGTACTTC
CDR3: CASSHGQTTGGETQYF

size: -
D: -
J: TRBJ1-5
V: TRBV7-9
DNA: TGTGCCAGCAGCTTAACAACTCAGCCCCAGCATTTT
CDR3: CASSLTTQPQHF

size: -
D: TRBD2
J: TRBJ2-3
V: TRBV28
DNA: TGTGCCAGCAGTCGTATTCCGGGACTAGGGACAGATACGCAGTATTTT
CDR3: CASSRIPGLGTDTQYF

size: -
D: TRBD2
J: TRBJ2-3
V: TRBV29-1
DNA: TGCAGCGTTACGGGGACTAGAGCGAACACAGATACGCAGTATTTT
CDR3: CSVTGTRANTDTQYF

size: -
D: TRBD1
J: TRBJ1-2
V: TRBV6-6
DNA: TGTGCCAGCAGCGGGACAGAAAAGGTCTATGGCTACACCTTC
CDR3: CASSGTEKVYGYTF

size: -
D: -
J: TRBJ1-1
V: TRBV6-6
DNA: TGTGCCAGCAGTCCCGAGGGGGTGGGCACTGAAGCTTTCTTT
CDR3: CASSPEGVGTEAFF

size: -
D: -
J: TRBJ1-2
V: TRBV6-1
DNA: TGTGCCAGCAGTGAGAGGGGATTTTATGGCTACACCTTC
CDR3: CASSERGFYGYTF

size: -
D: -
J: TRBJ2-7
V: TRBV7-2
DNA: TGTGCCAGCAGCTTAGTTGGGATCCCATACGAGCAGTACTTC
CDR3: CASSLVGIPYEQYF

size: -
D: -
J: TRBJ2-2
V: TRBV18
DNA: TGTGCCAGCTCACCCGGGCTACAGGCTACCGGGGAGCTGTTTTTT
CDR3: CASSPGLQATGELFF

size: few
D: -
J: TRBJ2-3
V: TRBV11-3
DNA: TGTGCCAGCAGCTTAGGGACAGATACGCAGTATTTT
CDR3: CASSLGTDTQYF

size: few
D: TRBD1
J: TRBJ2-5
V: TRBV28
DNA: TGTGCCAGCAGCTCCCCCTCCGGGACAGGGCGGGAGACCCAGTACTTC
CDR3: CASSSPSGTGRETQYF

size: -
D: -
J: TRBJ2-7
V: TRBV20-1
DNA: TGCAGTGCGCGGGGCTCCTACGAGCAGTACTTC
CDR3: CSARGSYEQYF

size: -
D: -
J: TRBJ2-7
V: TRBV2
DNA: TGTGCCAGCAGACCCGAACAGGTCTACGAGCAGTACTTC
CDR3: CASRPEQVYEQYF

size: few
D: -
J: TRBJ1-5
V: TRBV14
DNA: TGTGCCAGCAGCCAAGGTCCAGGGTCCCTTATGTTCCCCCAGCATTTT
CDR3: CASSQGPGSLMFPQHF

size: -
D: -
J: TRBJ2-2
V: TRBV6-5
DNA: TGTGCCAGCAGGACTGTTATCGACGGCGGGGAGCTGTTTTTT
CDR3: CASRTVIDGGELFF

size: -
D: -
J: TRBJ1-4
V: TRBV11-2
DNA: TGTGCCAGCAGCTCAACCCCCCGACAGAGAAATAATGAAAAACTGTTTTTT
CDR3: CASSSTPRQRNNEKLFF

size: -
D: TRBD2
J: TRBJ2-1
V: TRBV6-6
DNA: TGTGCCAGCAGTACCACCTCTCGGGAGGGCCGAGGTGAGCAGTTCTTC
CDR3: CASSTTSREGRGEQFF

size: -
D: -
J: TRBJ1-2
V: TRBV5-1
DNA: TGCGCCAGCAGCTTGGGCCCGGGGGGAGCGAACTATGGCTACACCTTC
CDR3: CASSLGPGGANYGYTF

size: -
D: -
J: TRBJ2-1
V: TRBV2
DNA: TGTGCCAGCAGAGGTGACAGAGATCTCAATGGTGAGCAGTTCTTC
CDR3: CASRGDRDLNGEQFF

size: once
D: TRBD1
J: TRBJ2-2
V: TRBV11-1
DNA: TGTGCCAGCAGCCCGCGACAGGGGACTCGAAACACCGGGGAGCTGTTTTTT
CDR3: CASSPRQGTRNTGELFF

size: -
D: TRBD2
J: TRBJ2-7
V: TRBV2
DNA: TGTGCCAGCAGTGAGTCGCGGGAGACCCACGAGCAGTACTTC
CDR3: CASSESRETHEQYF

size: -
D: -
J: TRBJ1-2
V: TRBV27
DNA: TGTGCCAGCAGTTTATCGAGGCAGCAACTTGAATTTAACTATGGCTACACCTTC
CDR3: CASSLSRQQLEFNYGYTF

size: -
D: TRBD1
J: TRBJ2-5
V: TRBV27
DNA: TGTGCCAGCAGTTTCGACAGGGAGACCTTCGCCCAGTACTTC
CDR3: CASSFDRETFAQYF

size: -
D: -
J: TRBJ2-3
V: TRBV28
DNA: TGTGCCAGCAGTTTAATAGTGAGTGGAGATACGCAGTATTTT
CDR3: CASSLIVSGDTQYF

size: -
D: -
J: TRBJ2-7
V: TRBV19
DNA: TGTGCCAGTAGTAAGTACGGCGAGCAGTACTTC
CDR3: CASSKYGEQYF